The 5 T cell receptor beta chains below come from one sample, sequenced in a study of T cell clones after liver transplantation (dated by TCRdb to about 2019). The sample's time point label is to be understood as: pre-transplant. Library construction relied on the immunoSEQ multiplex PCR assay. TCRdb stores this immuneACCESS table with in-frame sequences only. Part of the clones is absent; in the studies checked, under half of the shortfall reflects unresolved V genes, and no reason is known for the rest. The sample profile shows nearly 55,000 clones; around 84% of them were found once. Around 8.7% of the sample lies in the top ten. This sample comprised CD4+ T cells from blood, obtained before liver transplant. All receptors come from a human donor who received a liver transplant.

The chain joins TRBV18 to TRBJ2-7, with TRBD2 identical over 8 bases. CDR1 and CDR2 from the germline V gene are KGHSH and LQKENI. This CDR3 region has 14 residues. V lost 5 bases, J lost 5 bases, and 8 bases stayed unmatched. CDR3 amino acids: CASSMQGLGNEQYF. The CDR3 coding sequence is TGTGCCAGCTCAATGCAGGGACTAGGGAACGAGCAGTACTTC.

This clone was counted a single time. The chain has TRBV6-5 and TRBJ2-5; the match to TRBD2 covers 8 bases. CDR3 length equals 14 residues. Germline V CDR1 and CDR2: MNHEY, SVGAGI. Trimming removed 5 bases from V and 7 bases from J; junction bases left unmatched: 9. CDR3 region: CASSPGGGAGTQYF. CDR3 sequence (DNA): TGTGCCAGCAGTCCCGGGGGGGGCGCTGGGACCCAGTACTTC.

This sequence joins TRBV4-3 and TRBJ2-3; TRBD2 is a possible D gene (6 bases). The V end lost 0 bases, the J end lost 1 base, and 20 bases lay between the germline ends. The CDR3 sequence is 19 residues long. CDR1 and CDR2 (germline): LGHNA, YSLEER. CDR3 sequence (DNA): TGCGCCAGCAGCCAAGATGCGCGGGGTGTGGTTTTTGGCACAGATACGCAGTATTTT. Amino acids: CASSQDARGVVFGTDTQYF.

This sequence joins TRBV5-4 and TRBJ2-1, with D possibly matching TRBD2 (6 bases). This CDR3 spans 14 amino acids. The germline gives CDR1 SGHNT, CDR2 YYREEE (reference sequence). Trimming shortened V by 0 bases and J by 10 bases, and 14 bases separated the two germline ends. This chain's CDR3 is CASSLGGAPREQFF. The DNA for the CDR3 is TGTGCCAGCAGCTTGGGCGGGGCCCCGAGAGAGCAGTTCTTC.

V is TRBV5-4 and J is TRBJ2-7, with TRBD1 matching 9 bases. The junction had 14 bases not matched to a gene; V was cut back by 3 bases and J by 4 bases. The CDR3 consists of 17 residues. Per the germline V gene, CDR1 is SGHNT and CDR2 is YYREEE (reference sequence). As DNA, the CDR3 is TGTGCCAGCAGCTCCCCCACCCCGGGACAGGGTATGTACGAGCAGTACTTC. Translating gives CASSSPTPGQGMYEQYF.